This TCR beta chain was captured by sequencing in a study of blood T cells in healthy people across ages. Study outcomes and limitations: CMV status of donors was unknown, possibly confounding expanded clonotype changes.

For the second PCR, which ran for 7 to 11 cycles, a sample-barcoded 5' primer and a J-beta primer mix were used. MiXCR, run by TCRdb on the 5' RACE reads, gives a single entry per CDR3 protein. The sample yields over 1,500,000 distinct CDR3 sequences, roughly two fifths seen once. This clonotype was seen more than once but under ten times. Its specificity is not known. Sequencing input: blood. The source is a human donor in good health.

Here the CDR3 reads CASSATPDADTQYF. In DNA form, the CDR3 reads TGCGCCAGCAGCGCAACCCCCGACGCAGATACGCAGTATTTT. The chain joins TRBV5-1 to TRBJ2-3; D uncertain. CDR3 length equals 14 residues. Germline-derived CDR1 and CDR2 are SGHRS and YFSETQ. Trimming took 4 bases from V and 4 from J, leaving 13 bases between them.